This TCR beta chain was identified in a study of blood T cells in healthy people across ages. PCR was performed a second time for about 7 to 11 cycles using a sample-barcoded 5' primer and a J-beta primer mix. TCRdb fed the 5' RACE reads into MiXCR, producing one record per CDR3 protein. The top ten hold 5% to 7% of the sample, which has about 1.4 million distinct CDR3 sequences, 59% seen once. The sequence came from a young man in good health. Sequencing input: blood.

CDR3 sequence: CASSARDSSYNEQFF. The CDR3 nucleotides are TGCGCCAGCAGCGCCCGGGACAGCTCCTACAATGAGCAGTTCTTC. This chain connects TRBV5-1 to TRBJ2-1, with 7 positions matching TRBD1. With 4 bases clipped from V and 0 bases from J, the junction kept 4 bases outside the gene matches. The V gene's germline CDR1 is SGHRS and CDR2 YFSETQ. The CDR3 totals 15 residues.